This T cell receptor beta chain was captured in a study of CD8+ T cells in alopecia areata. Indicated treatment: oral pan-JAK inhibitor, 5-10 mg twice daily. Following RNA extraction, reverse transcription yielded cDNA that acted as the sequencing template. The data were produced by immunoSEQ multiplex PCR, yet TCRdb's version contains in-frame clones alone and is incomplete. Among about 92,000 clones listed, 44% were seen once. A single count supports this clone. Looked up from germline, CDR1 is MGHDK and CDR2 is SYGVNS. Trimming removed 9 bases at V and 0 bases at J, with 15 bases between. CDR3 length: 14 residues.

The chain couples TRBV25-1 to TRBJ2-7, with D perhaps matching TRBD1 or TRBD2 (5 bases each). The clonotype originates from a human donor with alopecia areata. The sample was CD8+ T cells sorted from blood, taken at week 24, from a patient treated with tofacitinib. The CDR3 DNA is TGTGCCAGTTCCGGGACCCAAAGCTCCTACGAGCAGTACTTC. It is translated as CASSGTQSSYEQYF.